This passage covers 21 T cell receptor beta chains from one sample sequenced in a study of shared clonotypes between healthy human individuals. Using immunoSEQ multiplex PCR, the repertoire was profiled, and TCRdb retains in-frame clones only, with some absent. The table lists around 2,000,000 clones, about 93% of them singletons. As defined, naive CD8 cells were CD45RO-negative and positively selected for CCR7, with terminally differentiated effector memory CD45RA+ cells excluded. The sample was naive CD8+ T cells from PBMCs. The receptors originated from a man younger than 35 in good health. Some clones in this sample may be carry-over from other donors' samples.

This chain connects TRBV29-1 to TRBJ2-7; D is undetermined. There are 11 residues in the CDR3. Germline V lookup: CDR1 SQVTM, CDR2 ANQGSEA. Trimming cost V 4 bases and J 5 bases, with 9 bases left between them. The CDR3 bases are TGCAGCGTTGGTCAGTCGAACGAGCAGTACTTC. This encodes CSVGQSNEQYF.

This clone was picked up a small number of times. V and J are TRBV6-5 and TRBJ1-1, with D hard to call. V was pared by 0 bases and J by 8 bases, with 13 bases between. The germline gives CDR1 MNHEY, CDR2 SVGAGI. CDR3 length: 14 residues. This chain's CDR3 is CASSYSGGPSEAFF. The CDR3 DNA is TGTGCCAGCAGTTACTCAGGAGGCCCCAGCGAAGCTTTCTTT.

The chain couples TRBV4-1 to TRBJ2-1; 8 bases fit TRBD2. Germline loops: CDR1 MGHRA, CDR2 YSYEKL. V was pared by 1 base and J by 8 bases, with 13 bases of the junction left unmatched. The CDR3 is 17 amino acids. Here the CDR3 DNA reads TGCGCCAGCAGCCAAGGCAGCCCGGGACTAGTTGGGCATGAGCAGTTCTTC. Translating gives CASSQGSPGLVGHEQFF.

This clone showed up just a few times. V usage is TRBV13 and J usage is TRBJ2-2, with unresolved D. The length of the CDR3 is 13 residues. V lost 5 bases to trimming and J lost 6 bases, with 10 bases between them. Looked up from germline, CDR1 is PRHDT and CDR2 is FYEKMQ (reference sequence). The CDR3 is CASSETWAGELFF. DNA for the CDR3: TGTGCCAGCAGCGAAACGTGGGCCGGGGAGCTGTTTTTT.

J is TRBJ2-7 and V is TRBV2, with 12 bases lining up with TRBD2. The CDR3 totals 15 residues. Germline-derived CDR1 and CDR2 are SNHLY and FYNNEI. The trim removed 5 bases at V and 4 bases at J, leaving 6 bases unmatched. This CDR3 reads CASSLRLAGDYEQYF. CDR3 coding DNA: TGTGCCAGCAGTTTAAGACTAGCGGGAGATTACGAGCAGTACTTC. The full variable domain, with the rest looked up from reference TRBV2 and TRBJ2-7, is EPEVTQTPSHQVTQMGQEVILRCVPISNHLYFYWYRQILGQKVEFLVSFYNNEISEKSEIFDDQFSVERPDGSNFTLKIRSTKLEDSAMYFCASSLRLAGDYEQYFGPGTRLTVT.

The chain carries TRBV27 and TRBJ1-5; 7 bases are a match to TRBD1. Losses at the gene ends were 9 bases for V and 5 bases for J; bases not matched to a gene: 4. CDR3 length: 12 residues. CDR1 is MNHEY, CDR2 SMNVEV, per germline (reference sequence). This chain's CDR3 is CARQGRDQPQHF. CDR3 nucleotides: TGTGCCAGACAGGGGCGGGATCAGCCCCAGCATTTT.

The rearrangement links TRBV19 to TRBJ2-7, with 8 bases aligning to TRBD1. The V gene end was trimmed by 5 bases and the J gene end by 3 bases; junction bases not matched to a gene: 9. Per germline, CDR1 LNHDA and CDR2 SQIVND (reference sequence). The CDR3 has 15 amino acids. CDR3 loop: CASSDRDRRHYEQYF. In DNA, the CDR3 is TGTGCCAGTAGTGACCGGGACAGGAGACACTACGAGCAGTACTTC.

This clone showed up just once. Other DNA sequences in the same sample also yield this CDR3. This chain links TRBV28 with TRBJ2-2; the D call may be TRBD1 or TRBD2 (5 bases each). V gave up 6 bases and J gave up 2 bases, with 10 bases separating them. Germline V lookup: CDR1 MDHEN, CDR2 SYDVKM. This CDR3 is 14 amino acids long. CDR3 bases: TGTGCCAGCAGCTTGGGACCAAACACCGGGGAGCTGTTTTTT. Its translation: CASSLGPNTGELFF. Together with reference TRBV28 and TRBJ2-2, the CDR3 gives the full variable domain: DVKVTQSSRYLVKRTGEKVFLECVQDMDHENMFWYRQDPGLGLRLIYFSYDVKMKEKGDIPEGYSVSREKKERFSLILESASTNQTSMYLCASSLGPNTGELFFGEGSRLTVL.

This rearrangement joins TRBV5-8 to TRBJ2-3, with D hard to call. Germline-derived CDR1 and CDR2 are SGHTS and YDEGEE. V was clipped by 2 bases and J by 4 bases, with 8 bases between them. The CDR3 extends over 13 amino acids. The CDR3: CASSFVRADTQYF. CDR3 nucleotide sequence: TGTGCCAGCAGCTTTGTTCGGGCAGATACGCAGTATTTT.

The chain has TRBV9 and TRBJ1-1, with TRBD1 identical over 9 bases. This CDR3 contains 16 residues. Unmatched junction bases numbered 9, after V lost 4 bases and J lost 2 bases. Germline-derived CDR1 and CDR2 are SGDLS and YYNGEE. The CDR3, as DNA: TGTGCCAGCAGCAGGGGGACAGGGAGATATAACACTGAAGCTTTCTTT. Its protein product is CASSRGTGRYNTEAFF.

Note on this clone: This sample also contains other DNA sequences that code for the same CDR3. The chain joins TRBV5-1 to TRBJ1-1; no clear D. Trimming removed 0 bases at V and 1 base at J, with 10 bases between. The CDR3 contains 15 residues. CDR1 is SGHRS, CDR2 YFSETQ, per germline. CDR3 DNA sequence: TGCGCCAGCAGCTTGGCATCGCGGGGGAACACTGAAGCTTTCTTT. It translates to CASSLASRGNTEAFF.

The rearrangement uses TRBV4-3 and TRBJ2-3; 10 bases line up with TRBD2. The CDR3 spans 17 residues. The V gene's germline CDR1 is LGHNA and CDR2 YSLEER. V shed 0 bases, J shed 2 bases, and the junction held 5 bases outside the gene matches. CDR3 protein: CASSQDGAGGFTDTQYF. The DNA of the CDR3 is TGCGCCAGCAGCCAAGATGGAGCGGGAGGGTTCACAGATACGCAGTATTTT.

This chain connects TRBV15 to TRBJ2-6; D call uncertain. V was trimmed by 0 bases and J by 5 bases, leaving 11 bases between them. This CDR3 region has 16 residues. CDR1 and CDR2 (germline): LNHNV, YYDKDF (reference sequence). CDR3 coding DNA: TGTGCCACCAGCAGAGATTTAGGTTTCAGGGCCAACGTCCTGACTTTC. This gives the protein CATSRDLGFRANVLTF.

The rearrangement uses TRBV28 and TRBJ2-1; perhaps TRBD2 as D (5 bases). The V end lost 4 bases, the J end lost 5 bases, and 18 bases lay between the germline ends. The CDR3 extends over 16 amino acids. The germline CDR1 and CDR2 sequences are MDHEN and SYDVKM. CDR3 sequence (DNA): TGTGCCAGCAGTTCGAGCTTAGCGACTTTCGACAATGAGCAGTTCTTC. This encodes CASSSSLATFDNEQFF.

The CDR3 DNA follows: TGTGCCAGCAGTTTCCCCCCGGAACCGATAGCTAACTATGGCTACACCTTC. This translates into CASSFPPEPIANYGYTF. V gene TRBV28 combines with J gene TRBJ1-2; D remains ambiguous. V was clipped by 3 bases and J by 0 bases, with 17 bases between them. CDR3 length equals 17 residues. Germline lookup yields CDR1 MDHEN and CDR2 SYDVKM.

This rearrangement joins TRBV19 to TRBJ2-7; 7 bases map to TRBD1. Germline loops: CDR1 LNHDA, CDR2 SQIVND (reference sequence). The CDR3 is made up of 14 amino acids. V trimming: 3 bases; J trimming: 4 bases; junction bases outside the gene matches: 6. CDR3 nucleotide sequence: TGTGCCAGTAGTATTAGGGACAGAATTTACGAGCAGTACTTC. Its protein product is CASSIRDRIYEQYF.

About this clone: Other nucleotide sequences from this sample produce the same CDR3. The rearrangement uses TRBV27 and TRBJ1-1, with D perhaps matching TRBD1 (6 bases). Germline V lookup: CDR1 MNHEY, CDR2 SMNVEV (reference sequence). The CDR3 spans 15 residues. With 5 bases removed from V and 0 bases from J, the gap between germline ends came to 13 bases. CDR3 in DNA: TGTGCCAGCAGTCCCAGGGGCGGGTTGAACACTGAAGCTTTCTTT. Residues: CASSPRGGLNTEAFF.

The chain joins TRBV9 to TRBJ2-1; 10 bases map to TRBD2. Germline V lookup: CDR1 SGDLS, CDR2 YYNGEE. The J segment lost 8 bases and the V segment lost 0 bases, leaving 5 bases of the junction unmatched. The CDR3 totals 15 residues. This CDR3 is CASSVAGTSVDEQFF. CDR3 DNA sequence: TGTGCCAGCAGCGTAGCCGGGACTAGCGTCGATGAGCAGTTCTTC.

The chain is built from TRBV28 and TRBJ1-1; a weak D match, TRBD1 (6 bases). The CDR3 runs to 15 residues. Trimming removed 5 bases at V and 4 bases at J, with 17 bases between. Germline V gene lookup returns CDR1 MDHEN and CDR2 SYDVKM. The CDR3 region is CASSGPGTIVTEAFF. Written as DNA, the CDR3 is TGTGCCAGCAGTGGACCCGGGACAATTGTCACTGAAGCTTTCTTT. Full variable domain (outside the CDR3, taken from reference TRBV28 and TRBJ1-1): DVKVTQSSRYLVKRTGEKVFLECVQDMDHENMFWYRQDPGLGLRLIYFSYDVKMKEKGDIPEGYSVSREKKERFSLILESASTNQTSMYLCASSGPGTIVTEAFFGQGTRLTVV.

The chain combines TRBV29-1 with TRBJ1-4; TRBD1 is a possible D gene (6 bases). This CDR3 spans 14 amino acids. Trimming pared 4 bases from V and 8 bases from J, leaving 17 bases between. Germline V lookup: CDR1 SQVTM, CDR2 ANQGSEA. CDR3 sequence reads: CSVVGGDKGEKLFF. The CDR3 nucleotides are TGCAGCGTTGTAGGGGGAGATAAGGGAGAAAAACTGTTTTTT.

CDR3 loop: CASSTTGESAGANVLTF. In DNA form, the CDR3 reads TGTGCCAGCAGCACAACAGGGGAATCAGCTGGGGCCAACGTCCTGACTTTC. The chain has TRBV28 and TRBJ2-6; 7 bases map to TRBD1. Per germline, CDR1 MDHEN and CDR2 SYDVKM. Trimming at V came to 6 bases and at J to 2 bases, leaving 10 bases not matched to a gene. The length of the CDR3 is 17 residues.